This is a list of T cell receptor beta chains from one sample in a study of blood T cells in healthy people across ages. MiXCR, run by TCRdb on the 5' RACE reads, gives a single entry per CDR3 protein. The table includes around 2 million distinct CDR3 sequences, around 40% detected once. The source material was blood. The receptor set was obtained from a human donor in good health. CDR3s include the opening cysteine and the closing phenylalanine or tryptophan. The D gene is left open where the match is weak. Not all rows give a size; the values are once, few, many and, for expanded clones, a class.

-,TRBV20-1,TRBJ2-5,-,TGCAGTGCTGAAACACAGGGAATCGAGACCCAGTACTTC,CSAETQGIETQYF
-,TRBV9,TRBJ2-1,-,TGTGCCAGCAGCGTAGACGGGGGACGGGGGTTATCCTACAACGAGCAGTTCTTC,CASSVDGGRGLSYNEQFF
-,TRBV7-2,TRBJ2-3,-,TGTGCCAGCAGCACCCAGAGGGGAGCAGATACGCAGTATTTC,CASSTQRGADTQYF
few,TRBV10-3,TRBJ1-2,-,TGTGCCATCAGTTCCGGAGAGGGGGGCTATGGCTACACCTTC,CAISSGEGGYGYTF
few,TRBV2,TRBJ2-1,-,TGTGCCAGCAGTGGGGGCATGGGGAATGAGCAGTTCTTC,CASSGGMGNEQFF
few,TRBV6-5,TRBJ1-4,-,TGTGCCAGCAGTTACAACGTGGATGAAAAACTGTTTTTT,CASSYNVDEKLFF
-,TRBV5-6,TRBJ1-1,-,TGTGCCAGCAGCTGGGGAATCAGGAGGAACACTGAAGCTTTCTTT,CASSWGIRRNTEAFF
-,TRBV20-1,TRBJ1-4,-,TGCAGTGCGTCTAGAGAGACAACTAATGAAAAACTGTTTTTT,CSASRETTNEKLFF
-,TRBV5-1,TRBJ1-6,TRBD1,TGCGCCTGCAGCTGGACAGGGACCTTGCGGGATTCACCCCTCCACTTT,CACSWTGTLRDSPLHF
-,TRBV4-3,TRBJ1-2,-,TGCGCCAGCAGCCAAGAGGGCCTTAGTAACTATGGCTACACCTTC,CASSQEGLSNYGYTF
-,TRBV20-1,TRBJ1-1,-,TGCAGTGCTAGAGATTTAAGGGACACTACGGCTGAAGCTTTCTTT,CSARDLRDTTAEAFF
-,TRBV5-1,TRBJ2-5,TRBD2,TGCGCCAGCAGCTGGGAGGGGCAGACCCAGTACTTC,CASSWEGQTQYF
-,TRBV15,TRBJ2-7,TRBD1,TGTGCCACCAGCAGAGATGCGACAGGGTTCTACGAGCAGTACTTC,CATSRDATGFYEQYF
-,TRBV12-3/TRBV12-4,TRBJ2-7,TRBD1,TGTGCCAGCAGTTCAACTCCCACGGACAGGGACGAGGACGAGCAGTACTTC,CASSSTPTDRDEDEQYF
-,TRBV20-1,TRBJ2-7,-,TGCAGTGCTAGGGGGTTGGGGGGCTACGAGCAGTACTTC,CSARGLGGYEQYF
-,TRBV7-8,TRBJ1-1,-,TGTGCCAGCAGCGGAGTTTCGATGAACACTGAAGCTTTCTTT,CASSGVSMNTEAFF
-,TRBV28,TRBJ2-7,TRBD1,TGTGCCAGCGTAATAGGGGGCGTTGGTGATTCCTACGAGCAGTACTTC,CASVIGGVGDSYEQYF
few,TRBV29-1,TRBJ2-7,-,TGCAGCGTTGAAGTTCGGGCTGGTTACGAGCAGTACTTC,CSVEVRAGYEQYF
few,TRBV12-3/TRBV12-4,TRBJ1-6,-,TGTGCCAGCAGCACAGGGACGGGGGGTTCACCCCTCCACTTT,CASSTGTGGSPLHF
-,TRBV12-3/TRBV12-4,TRBJ1-6,-,TGTGCCAGCAGTTTTAGGGGACCCCTCCACTTT,CASSFRGPLHF
-,TRBV20-1,TRBJ1-5,TRBD1,TGCAGTGCAGCGGGACAGGGTTTCGATCAGCCCCAGCATTTT,CSAAGQGFDQPQHF
few,TRBV7-2,TRBJ2-7,TRBD2,TGTGCCAGCAGCTTAGTAGCGGGGGGCAGGGACGAGCAGTACTTC,CASSLVAGGRDEQYF